This TCR beta chain was identified in a study of Graves' ophthalmopathy and Graves' hyperthyroidism. RNA transcripts were the source from which TCR beta CDR3 regions were amplified. An initial RT-PCR round employing HTBI primers preceded a second-round multiplex PCR. TCRdb reanalysed the multiplex PCR reads using MiXCR and keeps one entry per CDR3 protein. Altogether more than 1,000,000 distinct CDR3 sequences are present, about 38% being singletons, with the ten largest covering around 10%. The germline CDR1 and CDR2 sequences are LNHNV and YYDKDF (reference sequence). The CDR3 totals 16 residues. V lost 8 bases to trimming and J lost 4 bases, with 21 bases between them. Details on this clonotype: Its specificity is not known.

Findings and limits, study-wide: Blood samples also showed most expanded thyroid clonotypes exceeding 0.001 frequency. The model's prediction of ophthalmopathy progression had roughly 70% sensitivity and approximately 72% specificity. In separating ophthalmopathy from stable hyperthyroidism, a 13-signature model achieved about 91% sensitivity and approximately 81% specificity.

The sequencing sample was made of peripheral blood or thyroid tissue (not recorded which). The rearrangement joins TRBV15 to TRBJ1-5; D is possibly TRBD1 (6 bases). The TCR sequence derives from an adult man with Graves' hyperthyroidism. DNA of the CDR3: TGTGCCACCGAAAAGGGGGGGATCGGGCCAAATCAGCCCCAGCATTTT. Translated, it gives CATEKGGIGPNQPQHF.